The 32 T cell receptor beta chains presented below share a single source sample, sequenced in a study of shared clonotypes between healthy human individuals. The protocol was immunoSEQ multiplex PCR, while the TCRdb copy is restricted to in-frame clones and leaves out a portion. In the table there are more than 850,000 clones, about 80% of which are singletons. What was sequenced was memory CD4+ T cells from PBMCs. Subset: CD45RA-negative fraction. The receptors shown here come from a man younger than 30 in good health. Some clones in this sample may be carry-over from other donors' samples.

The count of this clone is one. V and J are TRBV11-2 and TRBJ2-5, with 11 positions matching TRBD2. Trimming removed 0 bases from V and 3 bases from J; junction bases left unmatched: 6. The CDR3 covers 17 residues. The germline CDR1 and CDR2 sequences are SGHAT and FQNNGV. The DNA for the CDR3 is TGTGCCAGCAGCTTAGATGATACACTAGCGGGAGAAGAGACCCAGTACTTC. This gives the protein CASSLDDTLAGEETQYF.

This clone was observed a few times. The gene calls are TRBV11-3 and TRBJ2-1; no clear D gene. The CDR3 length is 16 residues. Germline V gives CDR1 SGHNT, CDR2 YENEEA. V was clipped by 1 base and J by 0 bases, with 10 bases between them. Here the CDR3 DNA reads TGTGCCAGCAGCTTAGGAGGATTGCGCTCCTACAATGAGCAGTTCTTC. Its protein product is CASSLGGLRSYNEQFF.

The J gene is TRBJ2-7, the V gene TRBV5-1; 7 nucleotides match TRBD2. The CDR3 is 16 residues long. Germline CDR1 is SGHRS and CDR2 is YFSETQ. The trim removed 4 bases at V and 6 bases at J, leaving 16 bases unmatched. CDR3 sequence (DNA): TGCGCCAGCAGCCCATTAAACCCGGGACTAAGTCCCGAGCAGTACTTC. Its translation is CASSPLNPGLSPEQYF.

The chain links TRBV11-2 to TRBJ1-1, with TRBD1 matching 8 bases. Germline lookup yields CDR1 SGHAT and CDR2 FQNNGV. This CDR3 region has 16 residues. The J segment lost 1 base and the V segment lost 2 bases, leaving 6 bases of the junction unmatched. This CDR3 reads CASSLFLGQANTEAFF. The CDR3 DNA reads TGTGCCAGCAGCTTATTTCTGGGACAGGCGAACACTGAAGCTTTCTTT.

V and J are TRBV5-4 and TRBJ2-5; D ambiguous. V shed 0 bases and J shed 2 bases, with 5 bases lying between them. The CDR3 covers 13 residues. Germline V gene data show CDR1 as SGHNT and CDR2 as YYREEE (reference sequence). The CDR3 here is CASSLVEQETQYF. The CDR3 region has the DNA TGTGCCAGCAGCTTGGTAGAGCAAGAGACCCAGTACTTC.

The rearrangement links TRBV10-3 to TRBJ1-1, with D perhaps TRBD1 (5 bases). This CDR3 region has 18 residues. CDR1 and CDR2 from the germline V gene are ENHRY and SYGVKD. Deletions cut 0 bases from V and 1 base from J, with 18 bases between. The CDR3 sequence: CAISESPGKYTENTEAFF. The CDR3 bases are TGTGCCATCAGTGAGTCGCCAGGGAAGTATACGGAGAACACTGAAGCTTTCTTT.

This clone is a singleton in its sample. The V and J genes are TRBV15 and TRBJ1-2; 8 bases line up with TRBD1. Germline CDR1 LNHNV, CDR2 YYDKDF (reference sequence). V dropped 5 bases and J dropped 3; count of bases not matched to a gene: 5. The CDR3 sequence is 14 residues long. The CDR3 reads CATSPGTGDYGYTF. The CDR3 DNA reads TGTGCCACCAGCCCCGGGACAGGAGACTATGGCTACACCTTC.

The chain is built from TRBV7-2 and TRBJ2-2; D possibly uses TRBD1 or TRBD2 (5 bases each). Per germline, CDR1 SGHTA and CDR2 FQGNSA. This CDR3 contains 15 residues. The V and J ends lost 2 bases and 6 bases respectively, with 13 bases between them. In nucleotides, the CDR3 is TGTGCCAGCAGCTTACGGGCAGGGAGCGCCGGGGAGCTGTTTTTT. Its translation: CASSLRAGSAGELFF.

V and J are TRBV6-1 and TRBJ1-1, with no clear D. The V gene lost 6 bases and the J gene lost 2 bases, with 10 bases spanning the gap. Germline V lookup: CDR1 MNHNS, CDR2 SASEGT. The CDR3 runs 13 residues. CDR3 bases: TGTGCCAGCAGCTTGACGGATAACACTGAAGCTTTCTTT. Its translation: CASSLTDNTEAFF.

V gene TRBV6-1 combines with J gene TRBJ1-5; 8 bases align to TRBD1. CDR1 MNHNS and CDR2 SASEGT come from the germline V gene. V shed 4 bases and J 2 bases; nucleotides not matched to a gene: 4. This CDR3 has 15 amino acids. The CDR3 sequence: CASSGQGRGNQPQHF. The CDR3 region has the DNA TGTGCCAGCAGTGGACAGGGGAGAGGCAATCAGCCCCAGCATTTT.

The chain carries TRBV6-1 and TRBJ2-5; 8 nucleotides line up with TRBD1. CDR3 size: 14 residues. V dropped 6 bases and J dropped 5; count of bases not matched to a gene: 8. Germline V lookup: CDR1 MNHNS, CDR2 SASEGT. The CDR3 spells CASRGSRGRETQYF. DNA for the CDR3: TGTGCCAGCAGAGGATCCAGGGGGCGGGAGACCCAGTACTTC.

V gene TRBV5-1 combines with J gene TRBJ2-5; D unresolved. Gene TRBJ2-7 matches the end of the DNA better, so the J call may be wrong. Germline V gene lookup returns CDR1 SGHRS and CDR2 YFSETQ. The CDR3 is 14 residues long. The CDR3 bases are TGCGCCAGCAGCGAAACTGTCAGCTCCTACGAGCAGTACTTC. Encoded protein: CASSETVSSYEQYF.

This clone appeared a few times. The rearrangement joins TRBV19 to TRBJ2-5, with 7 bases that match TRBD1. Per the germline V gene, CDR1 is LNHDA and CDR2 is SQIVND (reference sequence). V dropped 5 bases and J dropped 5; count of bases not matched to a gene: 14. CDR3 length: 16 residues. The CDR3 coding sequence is TGTGCCAGTAGTCTCATAACAGGGGCCAGGAGGGAGACCCAGTACTTC. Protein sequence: CASSLITGARRETQYF.

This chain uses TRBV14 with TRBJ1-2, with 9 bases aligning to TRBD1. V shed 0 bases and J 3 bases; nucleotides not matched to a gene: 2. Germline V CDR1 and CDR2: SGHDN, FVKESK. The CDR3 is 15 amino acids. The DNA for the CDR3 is TGTGCCAGCAGCCAAGATAACAGGGGGCACTATGGCTACACCTTC. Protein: CASSQDNRGHYGYTF.

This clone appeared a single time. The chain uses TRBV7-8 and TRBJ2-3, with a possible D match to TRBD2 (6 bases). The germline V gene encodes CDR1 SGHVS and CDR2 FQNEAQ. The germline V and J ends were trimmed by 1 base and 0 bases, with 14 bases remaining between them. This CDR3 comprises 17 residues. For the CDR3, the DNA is TGTGCCAGCAGCTTAGTCCGCGGGACTTACAGCACAGATACGCAGTATTTT. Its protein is CASSLVRGTYSTDTQYF.

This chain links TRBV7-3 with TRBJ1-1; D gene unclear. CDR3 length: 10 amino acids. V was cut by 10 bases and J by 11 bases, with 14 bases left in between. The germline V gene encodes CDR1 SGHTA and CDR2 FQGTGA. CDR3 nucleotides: TGTGCCATCGGTAGTTTGTGGGCTTTCTTT. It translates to CAIGSLWAFF.

The CDR3 coding sequence is TGTGCCAGCAGTTTACGTTGGAGGGGCAGCAATCAGCCCCAGCATTTT. It translates to CASSLRWRGSNQPQHF. The genes are TRBV28 and TRBJ1-5; D is possibly TRBD1 (5 bases). Germline CDR1 reads MDHEN; CDR2 reads SYDVKM. The V end was cut by 2 bases, the J end by 1 base, with 12 bases between. The CDR3 is 16 residues long.

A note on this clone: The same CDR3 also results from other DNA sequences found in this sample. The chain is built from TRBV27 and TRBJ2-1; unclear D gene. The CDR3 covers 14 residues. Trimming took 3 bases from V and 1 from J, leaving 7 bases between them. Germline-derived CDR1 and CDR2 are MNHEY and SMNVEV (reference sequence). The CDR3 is CASSFLRSYNEQFF. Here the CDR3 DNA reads TGTGCCAGCAGTTTCCTTCGATCCTACAATGAGCAGTTCTTC.

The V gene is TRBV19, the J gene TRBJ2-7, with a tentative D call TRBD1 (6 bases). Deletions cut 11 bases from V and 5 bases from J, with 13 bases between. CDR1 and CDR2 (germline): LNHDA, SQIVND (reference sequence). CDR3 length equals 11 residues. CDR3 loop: CAHSRDNEQYF. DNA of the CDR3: TGTGCCCACTCCCGGGACAACGAGCAGTACTTC. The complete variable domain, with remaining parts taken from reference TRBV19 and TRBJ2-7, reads DGGITQSPKYLFRKEGQNVTLSCEQNLNHDAMYWYRQDPGQGLRLIYYSQIVNDFQKGDIAEGYSVSREKKESFPLTVTSAQKNPTAFYLCAHSRDNEQYFGPGTRLTVT.

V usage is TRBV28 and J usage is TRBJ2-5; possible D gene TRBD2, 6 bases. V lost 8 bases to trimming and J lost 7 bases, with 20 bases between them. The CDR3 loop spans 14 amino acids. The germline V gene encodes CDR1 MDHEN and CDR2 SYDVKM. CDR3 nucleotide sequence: TGTGCCAGCTGGGAGGCCAAGAAACGGGGGACCCAGTACTTC. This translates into CASWEAKKRGTQYF.

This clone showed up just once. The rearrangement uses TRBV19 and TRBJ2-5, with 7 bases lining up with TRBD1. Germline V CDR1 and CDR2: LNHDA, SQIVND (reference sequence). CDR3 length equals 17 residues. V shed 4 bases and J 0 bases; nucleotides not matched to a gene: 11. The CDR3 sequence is CASSRTRTGLYQETQYF. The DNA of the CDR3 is TGTGCCAGTAGTAGGACCAGGACAGGATTGTACCAAGAGACCCAGTACTTC. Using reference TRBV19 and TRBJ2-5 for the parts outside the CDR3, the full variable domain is DGGITQSPKYLFRKEGQNVTLSCEQNLNHDAMYWYRQDPGQGLRLIYYSQIVNDFQKGDIAEGYSVSREKKESFPLTVTSAQKNPTAFYLCASSRTRTGLYQETQYFGPGTRLLVL.

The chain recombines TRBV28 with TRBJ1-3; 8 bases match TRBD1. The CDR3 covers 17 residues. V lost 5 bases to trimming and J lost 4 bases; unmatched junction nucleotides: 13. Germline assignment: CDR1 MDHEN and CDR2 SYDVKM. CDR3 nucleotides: TGTGCCAGCAGTCCGTACCTGCAGGGGGCAGGGGGAAACACCATATATTTT. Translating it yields CASSPYLQGAGGNTIYF.

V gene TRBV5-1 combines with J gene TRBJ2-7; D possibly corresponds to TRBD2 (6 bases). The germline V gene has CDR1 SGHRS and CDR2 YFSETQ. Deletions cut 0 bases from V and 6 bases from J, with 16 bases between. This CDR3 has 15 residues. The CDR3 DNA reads TGCGCCAGCAGCTTGGCCTATCTAACCGGGAGCGAGCAGTACTTC. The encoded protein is CASSLAYLTGSEQYF.

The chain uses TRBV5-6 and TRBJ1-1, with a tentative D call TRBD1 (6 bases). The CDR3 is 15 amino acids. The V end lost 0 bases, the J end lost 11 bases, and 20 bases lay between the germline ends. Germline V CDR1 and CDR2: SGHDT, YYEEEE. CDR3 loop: CASSLDATATQGAFF. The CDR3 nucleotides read TGTGCCAGCAGCTTGGATGCGACGGCTACCCAGGGGGCTTTCTTT.

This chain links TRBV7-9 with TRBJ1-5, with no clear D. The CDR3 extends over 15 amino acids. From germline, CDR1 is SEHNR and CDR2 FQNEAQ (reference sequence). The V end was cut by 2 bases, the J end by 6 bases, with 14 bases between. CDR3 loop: CASSLQGAGGQPQHF. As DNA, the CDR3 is TGTGCCAGCAGCTTACAAGGCGCAGGAGGTCAGCCCCAGCATTTT.

CDR3 residues: CSAEGTSGAIEQFF. DNA of the CDR3: TGCAGCGCCGAAGGGACTAGCGGGGCTATAGAGCAGTTCTTC. This rearrangement joins TRBV29-1 to TRBJ2-1; 13 bases agree with TRBD2. The CDR3 has 14 amino acids. CDR1 is SQVTM, CDR2 ANQGSEA, per germline. J was trimmed by 10 bases and V by 7 bases; bases with no gene match: 10.

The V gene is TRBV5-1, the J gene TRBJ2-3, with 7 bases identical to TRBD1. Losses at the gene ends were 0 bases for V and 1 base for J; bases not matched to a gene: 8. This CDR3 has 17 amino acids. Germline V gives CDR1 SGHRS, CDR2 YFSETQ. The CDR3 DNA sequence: TGCGCCAGCAGCTTGGACAGGGGTGAATGGGGCACAGATACGCAGTATTTT. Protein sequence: CASSLDRGEWGTDTQYF.

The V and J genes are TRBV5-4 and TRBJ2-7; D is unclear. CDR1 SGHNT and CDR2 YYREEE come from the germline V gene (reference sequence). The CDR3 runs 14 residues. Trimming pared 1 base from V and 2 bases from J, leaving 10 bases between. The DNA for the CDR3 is TGTGCCAGCAGCTTGCAGATCAGTCCCTACGAGCAGTACTTC. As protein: CASSLQISPYEQYF.

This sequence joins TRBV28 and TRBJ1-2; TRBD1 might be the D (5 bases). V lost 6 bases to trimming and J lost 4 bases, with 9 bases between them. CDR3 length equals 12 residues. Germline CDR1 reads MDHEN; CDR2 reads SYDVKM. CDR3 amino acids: CASSAGGYGYTF. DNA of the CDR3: TGTGCCAGCAGCGCGGGGGGCTATGGCTACACCTTC.

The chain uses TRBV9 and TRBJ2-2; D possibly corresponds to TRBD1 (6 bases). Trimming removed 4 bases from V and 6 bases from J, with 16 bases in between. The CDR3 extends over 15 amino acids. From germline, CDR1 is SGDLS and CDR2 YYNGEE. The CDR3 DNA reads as TGTGCCAGCAGCCCCCGGACAGAGTCCGCCGGGGAGCTGTTTTTT. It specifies CASSPRTESAGELFF.

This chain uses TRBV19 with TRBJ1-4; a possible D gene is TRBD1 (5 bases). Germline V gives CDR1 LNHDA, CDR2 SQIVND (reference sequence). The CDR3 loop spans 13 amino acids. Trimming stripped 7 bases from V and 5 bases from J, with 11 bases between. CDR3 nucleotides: TGTGCCAGTACCGGGACCTCAAATGAAAAACTGTTTTTT. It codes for CASTGTSNEKLFF.

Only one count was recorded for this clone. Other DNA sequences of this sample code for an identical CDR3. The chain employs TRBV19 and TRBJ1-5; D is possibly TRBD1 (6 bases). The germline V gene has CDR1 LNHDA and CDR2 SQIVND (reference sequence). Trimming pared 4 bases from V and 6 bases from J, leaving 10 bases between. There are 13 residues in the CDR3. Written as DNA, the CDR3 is TGTGCCAGTAGTAACAGGGTTCGTCAGCCCCAGCATTTT. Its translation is CASSNRVRQPQHF.